The source of this TCR beta chain is a study of shared clonotypes between healthy human individuals. The study, taken as a whole, reports: In the sorted subsets, rarefaction showed sequencing was incomplete despite large depth.

Investigators divided CD4+ cells into CD45RA+ naive and CD45RA-negative memory subsets. The assay was run at deep level. Method: immunoSEQ multiplex PCR; TCRdb's copy keeps in-frame clones and lacks some. Among millions of clones listed, about 95% were seen once. Comment on this clone: The target antigen is unknown. Other nucleotide sequences from this sample produce the same CDR3.

This receptor was obtained from a man aged 18 to 30 in good health. The sample was naive CD4+ T cells sorted from blood. Subset denoted: CD45RA+ positively selected.

CDR3 bases: TGTGCCAGCAGTTCGACAGGCTACGAGCAGTACTTC. Translation gives CASSSTGYEQYF. The gene calls are TRBV6-5 and TRBJ2-7, with D possibly TRBD1 on 6 matching bases. The CDR3 runs to 12 residues. CDR1 is MNHEY and CDR2 is SVGAGI in the germline V gene. The V end lost 4 bases, the J end lost 3 bases, and 7 bases lay between the germline ends.